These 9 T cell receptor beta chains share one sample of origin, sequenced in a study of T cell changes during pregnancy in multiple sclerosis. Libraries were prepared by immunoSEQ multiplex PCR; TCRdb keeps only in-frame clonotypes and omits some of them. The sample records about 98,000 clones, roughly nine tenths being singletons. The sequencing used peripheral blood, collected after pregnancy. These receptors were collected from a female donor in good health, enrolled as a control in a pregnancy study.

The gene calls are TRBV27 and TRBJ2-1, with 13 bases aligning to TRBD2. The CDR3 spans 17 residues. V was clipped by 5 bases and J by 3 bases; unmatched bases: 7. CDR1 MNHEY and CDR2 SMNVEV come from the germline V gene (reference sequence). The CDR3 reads CASSPRTSGRVYNEQFF. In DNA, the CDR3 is TGTGCCAGCAGTCCCAGGACTAGCGGGAGAGTCTACAATGAGCAGTTCTTC.

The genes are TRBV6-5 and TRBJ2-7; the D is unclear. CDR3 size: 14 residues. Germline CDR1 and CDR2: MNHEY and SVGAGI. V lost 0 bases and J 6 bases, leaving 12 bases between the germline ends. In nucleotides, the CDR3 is TGTGCCAGCAGTTACTCTTCGAGAGCGACCGAGCAGTACTTC. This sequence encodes CASSYSSRATEQYF.

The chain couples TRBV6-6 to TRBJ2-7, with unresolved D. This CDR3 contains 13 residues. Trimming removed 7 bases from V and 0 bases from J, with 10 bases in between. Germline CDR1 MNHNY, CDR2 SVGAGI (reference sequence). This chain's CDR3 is CASMAPSSYEQYF. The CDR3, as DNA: TGTGCCAGCATGGCCCCTAGCTCCTACGAGCAGTACTTC.

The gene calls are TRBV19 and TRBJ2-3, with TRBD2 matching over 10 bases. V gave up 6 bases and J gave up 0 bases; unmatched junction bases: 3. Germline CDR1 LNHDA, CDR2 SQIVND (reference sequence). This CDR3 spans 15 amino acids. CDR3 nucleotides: TGTGCCAGTAGAGAGCGGGAGGGTAGCACAGATACGCAGTATTTT. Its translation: CASREREGSTDTQYF.

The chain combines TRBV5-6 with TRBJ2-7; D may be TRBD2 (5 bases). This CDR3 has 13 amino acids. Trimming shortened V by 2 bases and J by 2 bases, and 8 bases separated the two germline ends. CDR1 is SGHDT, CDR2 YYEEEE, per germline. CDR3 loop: CASSFDGAYEQYF. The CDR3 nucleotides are TGTGCCAGCAGCTTCGACGGGGCCTACGAGCAGTACTTC.

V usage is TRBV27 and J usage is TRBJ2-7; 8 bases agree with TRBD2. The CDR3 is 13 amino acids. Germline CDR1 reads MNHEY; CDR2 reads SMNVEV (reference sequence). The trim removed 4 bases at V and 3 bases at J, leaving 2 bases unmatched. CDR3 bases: TGTGCCAGCAGTTCTAGCGGGCGCTACGAGCAGTACTTC. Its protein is CASSSSGRYEQYF.

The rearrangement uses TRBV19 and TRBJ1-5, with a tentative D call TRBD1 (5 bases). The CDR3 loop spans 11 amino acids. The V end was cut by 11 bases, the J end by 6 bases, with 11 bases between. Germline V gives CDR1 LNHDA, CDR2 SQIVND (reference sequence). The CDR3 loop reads CALRGGQPQHF. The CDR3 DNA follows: TGTGCCCTTCGGGGGGGTCAGCCCCAGCATTTT. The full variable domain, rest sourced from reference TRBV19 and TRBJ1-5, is DGGITQSPKYLFRKEGQNVTLSCEQNLNHDAMYWYRQDPGQGLRLIYYSQIVNDFQKGDIAEGYSVSREKKESFPLTVTSAQKNPTAFYLCALRGGQPQHFGDGTRLSIL.

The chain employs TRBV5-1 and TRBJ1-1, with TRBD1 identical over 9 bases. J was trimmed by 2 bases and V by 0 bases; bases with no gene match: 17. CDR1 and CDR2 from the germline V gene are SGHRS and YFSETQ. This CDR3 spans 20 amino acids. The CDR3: CASSLAHLQGASGPNTEAFF. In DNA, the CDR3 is TGCGCCAGCAGCTTGGCCCATTTACAGGGGGCGTCGGGCCCCAACACTGAAGCTTTCTTT. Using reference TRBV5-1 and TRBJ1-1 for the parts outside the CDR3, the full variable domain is KAGVTQTPRYLIKTRGQQVTLSCSPISGHRSVSWYQQTPGQGLQFLFEYFSETQRNKGNFPGRFSGRQFSNSRSEMNVSTLELGDSALYLCASSLAHLQGASGPNTEAFFGQGTRLTVV.

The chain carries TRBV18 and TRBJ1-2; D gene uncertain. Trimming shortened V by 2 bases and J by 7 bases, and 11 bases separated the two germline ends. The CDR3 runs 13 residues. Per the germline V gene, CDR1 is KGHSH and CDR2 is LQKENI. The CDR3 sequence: CASSPEPRGGYTF. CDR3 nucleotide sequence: TGTGCCAGCTCACCAGAACCACGGGGTGGCTACACCTTC.